Below, 19 T cell receptor beta chains from the same sample are listed, as sequenced in a study of control samples from healthy donors and cancer patients. Data came from immunoSEQ multiplex PCR; TCRdb stores just in-frame clones and leaves some out. The sample comprises more than 120,000 clones, 75% to 95% of which are singletons, and 3.2% rests with the top ten. The source material was blood. These receptors came from a man aged 25 to 45 in good health.

This chain connects TRBV30 to TRBJ2-6, with 8 bases identical to TRBD1. The CDR3 runs to 19 residues. The ends lost 0 bases at V and 4 bases at J; junction bases unmatched: 14. Per the germline V gene, CDR1 is GTSNPN and CDR2 is SVGIG (reference sequence). CDR3 protein: CAWSVPDRGSPPGANVLTF. The CDR3 nucleotides read TGTGCCTGGAGTGTACCTGACAGGGGTTCCCCTCCGGGGGCCAACGTCCTGACTTTC.

The chain combines TRBV19 with TRBJ2-3, with D maybe TRBD1 (5 bases). With 5 bases removed from V and 3 bases from J, the gap between germline ends came to 9 bases. Germline assignment: CDR1 LNHDA and CDR2 SQIVND (reference sequence). The CDR3 sequence is 13 residues long. The CDR3 reads CASSSAGTDTQYF. The DNA for the CDR3 is TGTGCCAGTAGTTCGGCAGGGACAGATACGCAGTATTTT.

The chain is built from TRBV24-1 and TRBJ1-5; a possible D gene is TRBD1 (5 bases). From germline, CDR1 is KGHDR and CDR2 SFDVKD. The V end was cut by 4 bases, the J end by 6 bases, with 6 bases between. The CDR3 is made up of 12 amino acids. The DNA for the CDR3 is TGTGCCACCAGTGAGGGGGTTCAGCCCCAGCATTTT. It specifies CATSEGVQPQHF.

The V and J genes are TRBV4-1 and TRBJ2-7; no definite D call. Trimming cost V 0 bases and J 6 bases, with 9 bases left between them. Germline assignment: CDR1 MGHRA and CDR2 YSYEKL. The CDR3 contains 13 residues. The DNA for the CDR3 is TGCGCCAGCAGCCAAGATCCGGCAGGCGAGCAGTACTTC. It encodes CASSQDPAGEQYF.

The CDR3 protein is CSVVLASHEQYF. CDR3 nucleotides: TGCAGCGTCGTCCTGGCCAGCCACGAGCAGTACTTC. V usage is TRBV29-1 and J usage is TRBJ2-7; D ambiguous. This CDR3 spans 12 amino acids. Between the trimmed V and J ends, which lost 6 bases and 5 bases, there was a span of 14 bases. Germline V gene data show CDR1 as SQVTM and CDR2 as ANQGSEA.

The chain employs TRBV2 and TRBJ1-3; D unclear. CDR1 is SNHLY and CDR2 is FYNNEI in the germline V gene. This CDR3 is 16 amino acids long. Trimming left V 1 base short and J 0 bases short, with 10 bases between. The CDR3 region has the DNA TGTGCCAGCAGTGAAGGCATTCAGCTCTCTGGAAACACCATATATTTT. Its protein is CASSEGIQLSGNTIYF.

The chain carries TRBV14 and TRBJ2-7, with 7 bases identical to TRBD1. CDR1 SGHDN and CDR2 FVKESK come from the germline V gene. J was trimmed by 3 bases and V by 5 bases; bases with no gene match: 1. CDR3 length equals 12 residues. CDR3 in DNA: TGTGCCAGCAGCGCAGGGGGCTACGAGCAGTACTTC. Translating it yields CASSAGGYEQYF.

The rearrangement links TRBV18 to TRBJ2-1, with 7 bases lining up with TRBD1. This CDR3 comprises 13 residues. The J segment lost 9 bases and the V segment lost 4 bases, leaving 6 bases of the junction unmatched. Per germline, CDR1 KGHSH and CDR2 LQKENI. In DNA, the CDR3 is TGTGCCAGCTCACAAACAGGGGCGGCTGAGCAGTTCTTC. Amino acids: CASSQTGAAEQFF.

The chain is built from TRBV2 and TRBJ1-6; 8 positions agree with TRBD1. Germline V CDR1 and CDR2: SNHLY, FYNNEI. V dropped 8 bases and J dropped 11; count of bases not matched to a gene: 14. This CDR3 comprises 15 residues. CDR3 nucleotides: TGTGCCAGCCGGGAACTGGCAGGGGGCGGGGCACCCCTCCACTTT. The encoded protein is CASRELAGGGAPLHF.

Notes on this clone: A junction end diverges from the germline sequence, so it may reflect a read error. The V and J genes are TRBV19 and TRBJ2-7, with 9 bases lining up with TRBD1. This CDR3 spans 14 amino acids. Germline V gene sequence: CDR1 LNHDA, CDR2 SQIVND (reference sequence). The CDR3 protein is CASSPGQGPLEQCF. In nucleotides, the CDR3 is TGTGCCAGTAGTCCGGGACAGGGTCCCCTCGAGCAGTGCTTC.

For the CDR3, the DNA is TGTGCCAGCAGCGTTACAGGGGGCACCGGGGAGCTGTTTTTT. Its translation: CASSVTGGTGELFF. The V gene is TRBV9, the J gene TRBJ2-2, with 8 bases that match TRBD1. This CDR3 has 14 amino acids. The germline V gene has CDR1 SGDLS and CDR2 YYNGEE. V was clipped by 2 bases and J by 4 bases; unmatched bases: 1.

The rearrangement uses TRBV28 and TRBJ1-5; D unresolved. This CDR3 contains 14 residues. V lost 10 bases and J 4 bases, leaving 17 bases between the germline ends. Germline CDR1 reads MDHEN; CDR2 reads SYDVKM. The CDR3 spells CANSTPTDNQPQHF. In DNA, the CDR3 is TGTGCCAACAGCACCCCGACGGATAATCAGCCCCAGCATTTT. Full variable domain (rest looked up from reference TRBV28 and TRBJ1-5): DVKVTQSSRYLVKRTGEKVFLECVQDMDHENMFWYRQDPGLGLRLIYFSYDVKMKEKGDIPEGYSVSREKKERFSLILESASTNQTSMYLCANSTPTDNQPQHFGDGTRLSIL.

This chain links TRBV3-1 (or the pseudogene TRBV3-2) with TRBJ2-3; unclear D gene. Trimming took 0 bases from V and 0 from J, leaving 10 bases between them. The V gene's germline CDR1 is LGHDT and CDR2 YNNKEL (reference sequence). The CDR3 runs 16 residues. The CDR3 loop reads CASSQDWEYSTDTQYF. CDR3 nucleotide sequence: TGTGCCAGCAGCCAAGATTGGGAATATAGCACAGATACGCAGTATTTT.

This sequence joins TRBV13 and TRBJ2-3; tentatively, D is TRBD2 (6 bases). The CDR3 sequence is 14 residues long. Germline V gene data show CDR1 as PRHDT and CDR2 as FYEKMQ (reference sequence). Trimming left V 1 base short and J 3 bases short, with 8 bases between. The CDR3 spells CASSLAGETDTQYF. In nucleotides, the CDR3 is TGTGCCAGCAGCTTAGCGGGGGAGACAGATACGCAGTATTTT. The full variable domain, completed using reference TRBV13 and TRBJ2-3, is AAGVIQSPRHLIKEKRETATLKCYPIPRHDTVYWYQQGPGQDPQFLISFYEKMQSDKGSIPDRFSAQQFSDYHSELNMSSLELGDSALYFCASSLAGETDTQYFGPGTRLTVL.

This chain connects TRBV9 to TRBJ1-3; possibly TRBD1 for D (5 bases). Germline loops: CDR1 SGDLS, CDR2 YYNGEE. V was shortened by 0 bases and J by 5 bases, with 9 bases between the two germline ends. CDR3 length equals 14 residues. The CDR3 is CASSVGRGRNTIYF. The DNA for the CDR3 is TGTGCCAGCAGCGTAGGAAGGGGCCGAAACACCATATATTTT. The variable domain in full, completed from reference TRBV9 and TRBJ1-3, reads DSGVTQTPKHLITATGQRVTLRCSPRSGDLSVYWYQQSLDQGLQFLIQYYNGEERAKGNILERFSAQQFPDLHSELNLSSLELGDSALYFCASSVGRGRNTIYFGEGSWLTVV.

V usage is TRBV2 and J usage is TRBJ2-7, with 7 positions matching TRBD2. Germline CDR1 reads SNHLY; CDR2 reads FYNNEI. This CDR3 contains 13 residues. V lost 7 bases and J lost 0; bases outside the gene matches: 3. The CDR3 bases are TGTGCCAGCATGGGGGGGAGCTCCTACGAGCAGTACTTC. Amino acids: CASMGGSSYEQYF.

This clone turned up a few times. The genes are TRBV27 and TRBJ2-1; 12 bases match TRBD2. This CDR3 is 17 amino acids long. Germline lookup yields CDR1 MNHEY and CDR2 SMNVEV (reference sequence). V shed 4 bases, J shed 6 bases, and the junction held 10 bases outside the gene matches. CDR3 region: CASSSASGGASGNEQFF. For the CDR3, the DNA is TGTGCCAGCAGTTCCGCTAGCGGGGGGGCCTCGGGCAATGAGCAGTTCTTC.

V usage is TRBV10-1 and J usage is TRBJ2-1; tentative D call: TRBD1 (5 bases). CDR3 length: 15 residues. Germline lookup yields CDR1 WNHNN and CDR2 SYGVQD (reference sequence). V gave up 7 bases and J gave up 3 bases, with 16 bases separating them. The CDR3: CASTNPWTHYNEQFF. The CDR3 DNA reads TGCGCCAGCACTAACCCCTGGACACACTACAATGAGCAGTTCTTC.

V usage is TRBV5-1 and J usage is TRBJ2-1; D unclear. Between the trimmed V and J ends, which lost 0 bases and 4 bases, there was a span of 11 bases. CDR3 length: 15 amino acids. The germline V gene has CDR1 SGHRS and CDR2 YFSETQ. CDR3 nucleotide sequence: TGCGCCAGCAGCTTGGTAGGAAACCCATACAATGAGCAGTTCTTC. Translation gives CASSLVGNPYNEQFF.